The TCR beta chain under discussion was sequenced for a study of T cells in Graves' hyperthyroidism and ophthalmopathy. Study in general: Blood from the periphery was taken at initial diagnosis, before any treatment.

A NOSPECS grade of at least 4, a Clinical Activity Score of at least 3 and duration under 3 months were recorded in ophthalmopathy patients. Uncontrolled infections, other autoimmune diseases, pregnancy or lactation led to exclusion of patients. Cells are PBMCs isolated from 9 to 10 ml of fresh blood. TCR beta CDR3 regions were amplified from RNA. The HTBI primer set served for first-round RT-PCR of the TCR CDR3. TCRdb passed the multiplex PCR reads through MiXCR, listing each CDR3 protein once. The sample holds more than 300,000 distinct CDR3 sequences; about a fifth are singletons and the top ten take over 35%. The trim removed 4 bases at V and 6 bases at J, leaving 13 bases unmatched. This CDR3 has 16 amino acids. The germline V gene has CDR1 KGHDR and CDR2 SFDVKD.

V gene TRBV24-1 combines with J gene TRBJ2-5, with 7 bases that match TRBD1. This sequence originates from a man aged 18 to 30 with Graves' ophthalmopathy. The sequenced material came from blood. CDR3 in DNA: TGTGCCACCAGTGACGCGCCGGTGACAGGGTCGCAGACCCAGTACTTC. Encoded protein: CATSDAPVTGSQTQYF.